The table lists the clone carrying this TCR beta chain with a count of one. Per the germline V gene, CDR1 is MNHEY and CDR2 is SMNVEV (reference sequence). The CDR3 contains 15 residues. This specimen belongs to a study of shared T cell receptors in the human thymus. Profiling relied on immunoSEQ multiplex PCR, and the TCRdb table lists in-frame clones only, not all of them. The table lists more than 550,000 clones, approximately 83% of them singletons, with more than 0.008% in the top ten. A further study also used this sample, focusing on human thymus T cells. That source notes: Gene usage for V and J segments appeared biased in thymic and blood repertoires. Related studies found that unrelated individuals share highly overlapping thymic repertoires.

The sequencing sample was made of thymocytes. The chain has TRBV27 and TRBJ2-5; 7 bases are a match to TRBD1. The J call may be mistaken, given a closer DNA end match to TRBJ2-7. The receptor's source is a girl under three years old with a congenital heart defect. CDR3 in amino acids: CASSSGTDSIYEQYF. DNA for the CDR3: TGTGCCAGCAGCTCCGGGACAGACTCAATCTACGAGCAGTACTTC.